These 16 T cell receptor beta chains share one sample of origin, sequenced in a study of OX40 agonist ivuxolimab in advanced cancers. Profiled with immunoSEQ multiplex PCR; TCRdb holds only in-frame clones, not every one. The table includes some 100,000 clones, around 91% detected once. The sample here was CD4+ or CD8+ T cells sorted from blood, taken in a trial of the OX40 agonist ivuxolimab. The origin of the receptors is an adult with an advanced solid tumor such as melanoma, head and neck, liver or kidney cancer.

The CDR3 loop is CASSIGFRRDEQYF. The CDR3 DNA follows: TGTGCCAGTAGTATAGGGTTTAGGAGGGACGAGCAGTACTTC. The rearrangement joins TRBV19 to TRBJ2-7; D is perhaps TRBD2 (6 bases). The germline V gene encodes CDR1 LNHDA and CDR2 SQIVND (reference sequence). This CDR3 spans 14 amino acids. The V and J ends lost 1 base and 5 bases respectively, with 12 bases between them.

The chain has TRBV28 and TRBJ1-5; the match to TRBD1 covers 8 bases. The CDR3 spans 15 residues. Germline CDR1 MDHEN, CDR2 SYDVKM. V lost 8 bases, J lost 3 bases, and 9 bases stayed unmatched. The CDR3 here is CASSGQVHVNQPQHF. For the CDR3, the DNA is TGTGCCAGCTCGGGACAGGTCCACGTCAATCAGCCCCAGCATTTT.

This clone appeared a single time. V is TRBV18 and J is TRBJ2-1, with 10 nucleotides matching TRBD1. The CDR3 is 16 amino acids. V shed 5 bases, J shed 4 bases, and the junction held 8 bases outside the gene matches. The germline V gene encodes CDR1 KGHSH and CDR2 LQKENI. The CDR3 is CASSYTGTGVYNEQFF. Written as DNA, the CDR3 is TGTGCCAGCTCATATACCGGGACAGGGGTGTACAATGAGCAGTTCTTC.

The chain has TRBV28 and TRBJ2-7, with D possibly being TRBD1 (5 bases). V lost 5 bases, J lost 0 bases, and 14 bases lay in between. The CDR3 has 15 residues. Looked up from germline, CDR1 is MDHEN and CDR2 is SYDVKM. CDR3 DNA sequence: TGTGCCAGCAGTGGCGAATACAGGAGCTCCTACGAGCAGTACTTC. Protein sequence: CASSGEYRSSYEQYF. Looking up the rest from reference TRBV28 and TRBJ2-7 gives the full variable domain: DVKVTQSSRYLVKRTGEKVFLECVQDMDHENMFWYRQDPGLGLRLIYFSYDVKMKEKGDIPEGYSVSREKKERFSLILESASTNQTSMYLCASSGEYRSSYEQYFGPGTRLTVT.

A few counts support this clone. The chain combines TRBV5-8 with TRBJ2-7; no reliable D call. Germline lookup yields CDR1 SGHTS and CDR2 YDEGEE. V gave up 0 bases and J gave up 0 bases, with 7 bases separating them. This CDR3 comprises 14 residues. The CDR3 spells CASSLAVPSYEQYF. The CDR3 DNA reads TGTGCCAGCAGCTTGGCGGTTCCCTCCTACGAGCAGTACTTC. The full variable domain, completed using reference TRBV5-8 and TRBJ2-7, is EAGVTQSPTHLIKTRGQQATLRCSPISGHTSVYWYQQALGLGLQFLLWYDEGEERNRGNFPPRFSGRQFPNYSSELNVNALELEDSALYLCASSLAVPSYEQYFGPGTRLTVT.

About this clone: Germline is not matched at one junction end, which may reflect a read error. The identical CDR3 is also encoded by other nucleotide sequences in the sample. The genes are TRBV5-1 and TRBJ1-4; no definite D call. From germline, CDR1 is SGHRS and CDR2 YFSETQ. The CDR3 contains 14 residues. The DNA for the CDR3 is TGCGCCAGCAGCCTCACACCAACTAATGAAAAGCTGTTTTTT. The encoded protein is CASSLTPTNEKLFF. The complete variable domain, with remaining parts taken from reference TRBV5-1 and TRBJ1-4, reads KAGVTQTPRYLIKTRGQQVTLSCSPISGHRSVSWYQQTPGQGLQFLFEYFSETQRNKGNFPGRFSGRQFSNSRSEMNVSTLELGDSALYLCASSLTPTNEKLFFGSGTQLSVL.

In the case of this clone: The junction departs from the called germline gene at one end, perhaps through a read error. The rearrangement joins TRBV6-1 to TRBJ2-7; D is uncertain. CDR1 is MNHNS, CDR2 SASEGT, per germline. The CDR3 is 14 amino acids. The CDR3 sequence: CASSASTYSYGQYF. The DNA of the CDR3 is TGTGCCAGCAGTGCGTCCACCTACTCCTACGGGCAGTACTTC.

The chain employs TRBV5-1 and TRBJ2-7, with TRBD2 identical over 11 bases. Germline V lookup: CDR1 SGHRS, CDR2 YFSETQ. V shed 8 bases, J shed 4 bases, and the junction held 8 bases outside the gene matches. The CDR3 covers 14 residues. Written as DNA, the CDR3 is TGCGCCAGTTCGACTAGCGGGAAGGGGTACGAGCAGTACTTC. This codes for CASSTSGKGYEQYF.

The genes are TRBV7-3 and TRBJ1-6; 9 nucleotides align to TRBD1. Per the germline V gene, CDR1 is SGHTA and CDR2 is FQGTGA. V shed 1 base, J shed 7 bases, and the junction held 2 bases outside the gene matches. The CDR3 runs to 15 residues. CDR3 sequence (DNA): TGTGCCAGCAGCTTAAGGACAGGGGCCAATTCACCCCTCCACTTT. This encodes CASSLRTGANSPLHF. Variable domain in full (rest from reference TRBV7-3 and TRBJ1-6): GAGVSQTPSNKVTEKGKYVELRCDPISGHTALYWYRQSLGQGPEFLIYFQGTGAADDSGLPNDRFFAVRPEGSVSTLKIQRTERGDSAVYLCASSLRTGANSPLHFGNGTRLTVT.

The genes are TRBV19 and TRBJ1-5; TRBD1 might be the D (6 bases). This CDR3 is built from 13 residues. V lost 5 bases and J 9 bases, leaving 14 bases between the germline ends. Germline values: CDR1 LNHDA, CDR2 SQIVND (reference sequence). CDR3 in amino acids: CASSGTDSRPQHF. The CDR3 DNA reads as TGTGCCAGTAGTGGGACGGACAGCCGGCCCCAGCATTTT.

The chain joins TRBV5-4 to TRBJ2-2; 14 bases are shared with TRBD2. After removal of 3 bases from V and 3 bases from J, the junction contained 7 bases not matched to a gene. Germline CDR1 SGHNT, CDR2 YYREEE (reference sequence). This CDR3 is built from 18 residues. The CDR3 DNA reads as TGTGCCAGCAGCTCACCGGGACTAGCGGGGGAGGACACCGGGGAGCTGTTTTTT. Its protein is CASSSPGLAGEDTGELFF.

This clone occurred a few times. The gene calls are TRBV7-9 and TRBJ2-7; D remains unclear. Germline values: CDR1 SEHNR, CDR2 FQNEAQ (reference sequence). The CDR3 spans 11 residues. V was trimmed by 5 bases and J by 6 bases, leaving 8 bases between them. The CDR3 nucleotides read TGTGCCAGCAGCGATAGCATCGAGCAGTACTTC. This translates into CASSDSIEQYF. The full variable domain, completed using reference TRBV7-9 and TRBJ2-7, is DTGVSQNPRHKITKRGQNVTFRCDPISEHNRLYWYRQTLGQGPEFLTYFQNEAQLEKSRLLSDRFSAERPKGSFSTLEIQRTEQGDSAMYLCASSDSIEQYFGPGTRLTVT.

This clone was detected only a few times. The rearrangement links TRBV18 to TRBJ2-7; no clear D. CDR1 is KGHSH and CDR2 is LQKENI in the germline V gene. CDR3 length equals 14 residues. V was shortened by 2 bases and J by 3 bases, with 11 bases between the two germline ends. The CDR3 is CASSPGRQFYEQYF. CDR3 nucleotide sequence: TGTGCCAGCTCACCAGGTAGGCAGTTCTACGAGCAGTACTTC.

The chain carries TRBV6-5 and TRBJ2-1; 9 positions match TRBD2. Germline lookup yields CDR1 MNHEY and CDR2 SVGAGI. The CDR3 runs to 15 residues. The V gene end was trimmed by 6 bases and the J gene end by 0 bases; junction bases not matched to a gene: 3. CDR3 sequence reads: CASRASGTSYNEQFF. CDR3 bases: TGTGCCAGCAGAGCTAGCGGGACCTCCTACAATGAGCAGTTCTTC.

The chain recombines TRBV4-1 with TRBJ2-3, with D uncertain. The CDR3 extends over 17 amino acids. Looked up from germline, CDR1 is MGHRA and CDR2 is YSYEKL. The V gene lost 1 base and the J gene lost 2 bases, with 16 bases spanning the gap. The CDR3 sequence is CASSQGPMGSSTDTQYF. The CDR3 coding sequence is TGCGCCAGCAGCCAAGGGCCAATGGGGTCCTCCACAGATACGCAGTATTTT.

The chain uses TRBV10-3 and TRBJ2-1; 9 bases line up with TRBD2. CDR1 and CDR2 from the germline V gene are ENHRY and SYGVKD. The CDR3 consists of 20 residues. V trimming: 6 bases; J trimming: 0 bases; junction bases outside the gene matches: 18. For the CDR3, the DNA is TGTGCCATCAGGAAGGGACTAGCTGGGCGTGGGGGCAGCTCCTACAATGAGCAGTTCTTC. It is translated as CAIRKGLAGRGGSSYNEQFF.